This T cell receptor (beta chain) came from a study of T cells after yellow fever vaccination. TCRdb reanalysed the 5' RACE reads using MiXCR and keeps one entry per CDR3 protein. The table includes 350,000 to 450,000 distinct CDR3 sequences, approximately 6% detected once. Whole-study results and caveats: A limited proportion of clonotypes was detected within both the CD4 and CD8 compartments. Abundant clonotypes from the bulk population could get into FACS-sorted repertoires as contaminants. Most clones from primary vaccination were detected again post-booster (roughly 96% CD4, around 90% CD8).

This clonotype occurred many times. The antigen is unknown. A junction end diverges from the germline sequence, so it may reflect a read error. Germline CDR1 reads SGHAT; CDR2 reads FQNNGV. The CDR3 extends over 15 amino acids. This TCR was sampled from a man aged 30 to 45 who received the YFV17D yellow fever vaccine. The gene calls are TRBV11-2 and TRBJ2-1; TRBD2 aligns across 7 bases. The material sequenced was PBMCs, taken 5 days after the yellow fever booster vaccination. The CDR3 coding sequence is TGCGCCAGCAGCTTAGGGAGGGCCTCCTACAATGAGCAGTTCTTC. Its translation: CASSLGRASYNEQFF.